Listed below are T cell receptor beta chains from one sample, sequenced in a study of Ad26.COV2.S vaccination and SARS-CoV-2 variants. Repertoires were generated with immunoSEQ multiplex PCR, while TCRdb's copy carries only in-frame clones and drops some. The table shows about 420,000 clones, with approximately 87% occurring only once. This specimen was peripheral blood, taken in a trial of Ad26.COV2.S vaccine versus placebo. The receptor source for this set is a person between 18 and 65 years old who received the Ad26.COV2.S COVID-19 vaccine or a placebo. The CDR3 runs from the conserved cysteine through the conserved F or W. The D gene is left open where the match is weak. Part of the rows lack a size; the others show once, few, many or a class for expanded clones.

V gene	clone size	J gene	D gene	CDR3 DNA	CDR3 protein
TRBV2	.	TRBJ2-1	.	TGTGCCAGCAGTGACCGGGAGCCCTCCTACAATGAGCAGTTCTTC	CASSDREPSYNEQFF
TRBV24-1	.	TRBJ2-1	TRBD1	TGTGCCACCAGTGAGTACAGGGGGCTGGGGAACAATGAGCAGTTCTTC	CATSEYRGLGNNEQFF
TRBV29-1	once	TRBJ2-5	.	TGCAGCGTTGAAGATCCGAAGGAGACTTTCCAAGAGACCCAGTACTTC	CSVEDPKETFQETQYF
TRBV3-1/TRBV3-2	.	TRBJ2-7	.	TGTGCCAGCAGCGACAACGGGGCAGGCTACGAGCAGTACTTC	CASSDNGAGYEQYF
TRBV5-4	.	TRBJ1-2	.	TGTGCCAGCAGCTTGGGGACCCGCAGCTATGGCTACACCTTC	CASSLGTRSYGYTF
TRBV4-1	.	TRBJ1-2	.	TGCGCCAGCAGCCAAGAGGTTGGGGGAAACTATGGCTACACCTTC	CASSQEVGGNYGYTF
TRBV12-5	.	TRBJ1-4	TRBD1	TGTGCTAGTGGTTTGGTACAGTCCAGGGGGGTTGAAAAACTGTTTTTT	CASGLVQSRGVEKLFF
TRBV6-1	.	TRBJ2-2	TRBD1	TGTGCCAGCAGTGAAGCCCGGGGACAGGTAGTAATATCGAACACCGGGGAGCTGTTTTTT	CASSEARGQVVISNTGELFF
TRBV27	many	TRBJ2-6	.	TGTGCCAGCAGTTTATGGATGTCTGGGGCCAACGTCCTGACTTTC	CASSLWMSGANVLTF
TRBV10-3	once	TRBJ1-5	TRBD1	TGTGCCATTAAGGGGTCCGGGACAGATAATCAGCCCCAGCATTTT	CAIKGSGTDNQPQHF
TRBV9	.	TRBJ2-7	TRBD1	TGTGCCAGCAGCGCGACTGGGACAGGGGGCTCCGAGCAGTACTTC	CASSATGTGGSEQYF
TRBV5-1	.	TRBJ2-5	.	TGCGCCAGCAGCTCCTACCCTAGGGAGACCCAGTACTTC	CASSSYPRETQYF
TRBV2	.	TRBJ2-2	TRBD2	TGTGCCAGCAGTGGCTCGCGGGGGAAAACCGGGGAGCTGTTTTTT	CASSGSRGKTGELFF